This TCR beta chain was documented in a study of T-cell reconstitution after alpha-beta-depleted transplantation in children. The CDR3 is made up of 15 amino acids. V lost 6 bases, J lost 4 bases, and 7 bases stayed unmatched. The study's findings and limits: Several hundred graft clones that had expanded were reportedly the source of alpha-beta T cells about two months after transplant.

Turning to this clonotype: What it recognizes is unknown.

A TCRbeta library incorporating unique molecular identifiers was prepared. TCRdb independently ran MiXCR on the PCR reads; one entry per CDR3 protein. The data show 98,000 or so distinct CDR3 sequences, with 20% to 25% seen just once and 20% to 25% held by the top ten. The origin of this receptor is a boy aged 2 to 10 with acute lymphoblastic leukemia, due to receive a stem cell transplant. V gene TRBV12-3 or TRBV12-4 combines with J gene TRBJ2-5; TRBD1 agrees at 11 bases. Sequenced material: PBMCs, taken before TCRalphabeta/CD19-depleted stem cell transplant. The CDR3, as DNA: TGTGCCAGCAGGGCATTCGGACAGGGGGCAGAGACCCAGTACTTC. Protein sequence: CASRAFGQGAETQYF.